This T cell receptor (beta chain) came from a study of cytotoxic CD8 clonotypes in ibrutinib-treated CLL. The method was immunoSEQ multiplex PCR; TCRdb's version includes in-frame clones alone and lacks a portion of them. This sample has roughly 250,000 clones; 70% occur once, and the top ten carry less than 20%. This receptor was taken from a human donor with chronic lymphocytic leukemia. Material: PBMCs, obtained after 24 months of ibrutinib treatment.

In nucleotides, the CDR3 is TGTGCCAGCTCACTGTACGGGGGTGGACTAGCGGGAGCTCTTTACGAGCAGTACTTC. The encoded protein is CASSLYGGGLAGALYEQYF. The chain couples TRBV18 to TRBJ2-7; 13 positions agree with TRBD2. The CDR3 contains 19 residues. The junction had 16 bases not matched to a gene; V was cut back by 4 bases and J by 4 bases. Germline CDR1 and CDR2: KGHSH and LQKENI.